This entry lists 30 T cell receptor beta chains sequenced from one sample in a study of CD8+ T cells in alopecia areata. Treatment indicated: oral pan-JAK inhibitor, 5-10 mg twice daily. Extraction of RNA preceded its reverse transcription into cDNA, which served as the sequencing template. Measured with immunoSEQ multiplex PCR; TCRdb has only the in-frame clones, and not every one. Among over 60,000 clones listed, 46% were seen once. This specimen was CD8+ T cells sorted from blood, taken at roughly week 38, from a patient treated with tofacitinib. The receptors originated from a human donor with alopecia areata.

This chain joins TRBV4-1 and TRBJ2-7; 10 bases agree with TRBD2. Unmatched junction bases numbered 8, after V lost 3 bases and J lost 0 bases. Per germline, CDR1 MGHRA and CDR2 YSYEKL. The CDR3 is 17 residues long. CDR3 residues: CASSHRTSGAGSYEQYF. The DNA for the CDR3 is TGCGCCAGCAGCCATCGGACTAGCGGAGCCGGCTCCTACGAGCAGTACTTC.

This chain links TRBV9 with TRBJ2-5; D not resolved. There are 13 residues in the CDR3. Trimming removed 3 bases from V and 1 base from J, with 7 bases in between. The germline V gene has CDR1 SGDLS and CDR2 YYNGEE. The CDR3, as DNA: TGTGCCAGCAGCGGGGAAGTCCAAGAGACCCAGTACTTC. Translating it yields CASSGEVQETQYF. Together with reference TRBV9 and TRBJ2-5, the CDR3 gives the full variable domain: DSGVTQTPKHLITATGQRVTLRCSPRSGDLSVYWYQQSLDQGLQFLIQYYNGEERAKGNILERFSAQQFPDLHSELNLSSLELGDSALYFCASSGEVQETQYFGPGTRLLVL.

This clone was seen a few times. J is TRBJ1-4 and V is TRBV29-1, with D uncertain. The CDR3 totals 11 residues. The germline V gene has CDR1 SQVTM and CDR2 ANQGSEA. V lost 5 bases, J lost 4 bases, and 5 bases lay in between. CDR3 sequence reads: CSVRLNEKLFF. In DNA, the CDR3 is TGCAGCGTTCGTCTTAATGAAAAACTGTTTTTT.

The chain's CDR3 is CASRKVAGDPDTQYF. CDR3 DNA sequence: TGTGCCAGCAGGAAGGTAGCGGGAGATCCGGATACGCAGTATTTT. The chain has TRBV27 and TRBJ2-3; 9 bases map to TRBD2. Germline CDR1 reads MNHEY; CDR2 reads SMNVEV (reference sequence). CDR3 length: 15 residues. V lost 6 bases and J lost 6; bases outside the gene matches: 10.

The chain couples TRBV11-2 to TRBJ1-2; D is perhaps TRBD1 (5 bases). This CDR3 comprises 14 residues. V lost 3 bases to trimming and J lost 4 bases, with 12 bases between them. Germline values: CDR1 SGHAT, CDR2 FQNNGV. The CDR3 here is CASSLGREGYGYTF. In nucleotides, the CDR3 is TGTGCCAGCAGCTTGGGCAGGGAGGGCTATGGCTACACCTTC.

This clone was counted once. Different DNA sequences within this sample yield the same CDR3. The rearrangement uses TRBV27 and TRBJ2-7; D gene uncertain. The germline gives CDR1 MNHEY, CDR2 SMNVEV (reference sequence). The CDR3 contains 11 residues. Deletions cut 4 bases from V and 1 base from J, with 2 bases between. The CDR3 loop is CASSSSYEQYF. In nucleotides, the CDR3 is TGTGCCAGCAGTTCATCCTACGAGCAGTACTTC.

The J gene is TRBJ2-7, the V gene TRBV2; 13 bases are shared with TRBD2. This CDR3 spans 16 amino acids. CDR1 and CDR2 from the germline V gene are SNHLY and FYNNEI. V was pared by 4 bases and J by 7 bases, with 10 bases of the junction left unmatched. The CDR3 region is CASSVSPGTSGEEQYF. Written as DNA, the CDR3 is TGTGCCAGCAGTGTTAGTCCTGGGACTAGCGGGGAGGAGCAGTACTTC.

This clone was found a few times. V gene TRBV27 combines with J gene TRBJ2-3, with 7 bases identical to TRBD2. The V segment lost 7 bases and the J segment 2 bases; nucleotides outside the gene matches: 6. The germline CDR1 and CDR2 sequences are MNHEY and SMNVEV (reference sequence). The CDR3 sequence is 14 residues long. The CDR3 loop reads CASTLAGPTDTQYF. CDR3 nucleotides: TGTGCCAGCACCTTAGCGGGTCCCACAGATACGCAGTATTTT.

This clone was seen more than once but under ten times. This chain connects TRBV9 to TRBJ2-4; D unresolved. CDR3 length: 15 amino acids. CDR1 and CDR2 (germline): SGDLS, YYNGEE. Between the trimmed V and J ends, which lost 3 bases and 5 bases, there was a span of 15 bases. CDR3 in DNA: TGTGCCAGCAGCGGCGAAGGGCGGTCAGAAAACATTCAGTACTTC. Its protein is CASSGEGRSENIQYF.

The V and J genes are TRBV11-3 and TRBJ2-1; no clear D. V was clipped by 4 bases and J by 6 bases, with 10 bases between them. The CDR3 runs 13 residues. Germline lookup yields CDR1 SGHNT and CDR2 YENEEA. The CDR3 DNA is TGTGCCAGCAGCTCATCTTTGTTCAATGAGCAGTTCTTC. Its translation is CASSSSLFNEQFF.

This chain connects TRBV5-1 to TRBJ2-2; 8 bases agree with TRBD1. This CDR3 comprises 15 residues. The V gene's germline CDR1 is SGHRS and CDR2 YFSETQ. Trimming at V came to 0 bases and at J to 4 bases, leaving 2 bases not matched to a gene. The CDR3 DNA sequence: TGCGCCAGCAGCTTGGAACAGGGGGTCACCGGGGAGCTGTTTTTT. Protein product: CASSLEQGVTGELFF.

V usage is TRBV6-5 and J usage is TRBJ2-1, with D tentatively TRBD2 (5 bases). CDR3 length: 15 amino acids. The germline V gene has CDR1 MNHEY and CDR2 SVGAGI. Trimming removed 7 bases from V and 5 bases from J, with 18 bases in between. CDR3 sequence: CASKSGPGRHNEQFF. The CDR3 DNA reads TGTGCCAGCAAGAGCGGCCCCGGGCGCCACAATGAGCAGTTCTTC.

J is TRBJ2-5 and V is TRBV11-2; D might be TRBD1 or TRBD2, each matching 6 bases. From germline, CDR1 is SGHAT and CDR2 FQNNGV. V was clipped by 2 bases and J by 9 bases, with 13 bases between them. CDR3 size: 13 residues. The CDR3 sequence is CASSLISGAAQYF. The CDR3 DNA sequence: TGTGCCAGCAGCTTAATATCGGGGGCGGCCCAGTACTTC.

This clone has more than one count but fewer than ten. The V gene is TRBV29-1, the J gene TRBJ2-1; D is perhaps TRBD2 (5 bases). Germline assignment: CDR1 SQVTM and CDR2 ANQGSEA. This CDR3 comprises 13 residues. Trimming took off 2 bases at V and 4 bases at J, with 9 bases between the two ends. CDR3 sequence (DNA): TGCAGCGTTGAACCCCGGGGTTACAATGAGCAGTTCTTC. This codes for CSVEPRGYNEQFF.

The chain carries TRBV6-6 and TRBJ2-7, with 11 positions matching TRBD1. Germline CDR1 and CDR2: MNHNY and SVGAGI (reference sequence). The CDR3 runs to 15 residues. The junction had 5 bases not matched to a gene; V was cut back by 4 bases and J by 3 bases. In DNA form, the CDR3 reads TGTGCCAGCAGTTTTCCGGGACAGGGGGTCTACGAGCAGTACTTC. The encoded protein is CASSFPGQGVYEQYF.

The chain's CDR3 is CAWSSPLPLALGSYEQYF. The CDR3 region has the DNA TGTGCCTGGAGTTCCCCGCTTCCCCTAGCTCTCGGCTCCTACGAGCAGTACTTC. The gene calls are TRBV30 and TRBJ2-7; a weak D match, TRBD2 (5 bases). V was shortened by 2 bases and J by 0 bases, with 23 bases between the two germline ends. Germline V lookup: CDR1 GTSNPN, CDR2 SVGIG (reference sequence). The CDR3 covers 18 residues.

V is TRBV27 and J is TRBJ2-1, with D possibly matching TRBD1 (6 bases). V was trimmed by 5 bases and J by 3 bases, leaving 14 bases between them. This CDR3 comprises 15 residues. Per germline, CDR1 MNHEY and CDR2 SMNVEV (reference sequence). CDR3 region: CASSRELDSYNEQFF. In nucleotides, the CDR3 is TGTGCCAGCAGTCGTGAATTGGACAGCTACAATGAGCAGTTCTTC.

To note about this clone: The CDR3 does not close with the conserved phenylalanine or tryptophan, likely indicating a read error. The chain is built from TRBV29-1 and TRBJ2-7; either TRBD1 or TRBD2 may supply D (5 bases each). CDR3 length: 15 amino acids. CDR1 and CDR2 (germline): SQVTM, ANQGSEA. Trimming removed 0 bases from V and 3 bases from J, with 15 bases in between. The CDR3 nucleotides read TGCAGCGTTGAAGATCGGGGCGGGCGGATCTACGAGCAGTACTAC. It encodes CSVEDRGGRIYEQYY.

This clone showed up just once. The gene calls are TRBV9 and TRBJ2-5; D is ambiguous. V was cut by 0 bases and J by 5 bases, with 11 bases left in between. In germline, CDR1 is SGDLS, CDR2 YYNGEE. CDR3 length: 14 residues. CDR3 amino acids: CASSVGDQLETQYF. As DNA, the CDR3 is TGTGCCAGCAGCGTAGGAGATCAGCTTGAGACCCAGTACTTC.

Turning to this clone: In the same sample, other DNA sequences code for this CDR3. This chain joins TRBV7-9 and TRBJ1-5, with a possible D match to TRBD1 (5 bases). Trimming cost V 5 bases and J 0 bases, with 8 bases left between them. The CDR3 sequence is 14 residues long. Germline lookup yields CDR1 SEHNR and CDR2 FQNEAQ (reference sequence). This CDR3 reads CASSPGGSNQPQHF. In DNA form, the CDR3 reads TGTGCCAGCAGCCCGGGGGGTAGCAATCAGCCCCAGCATTTT.

The CDR3 coding sequence is TGTGCCTGGCTAGCCATCGGGGAGCTGTTTTTT. Its translation is CAWLAIGELFF. V usage is TRBV30 and J usage is TRBJ2-2; tentative D call: TRBD2 (5 bases). Germline CDR1 GTSNPN, CDR2 SVGIG (reference sequence). Trimming cost V 5 bases and J 7 bases, with 8 bases left between them. The CDR3 loop spans 11 amino acids.

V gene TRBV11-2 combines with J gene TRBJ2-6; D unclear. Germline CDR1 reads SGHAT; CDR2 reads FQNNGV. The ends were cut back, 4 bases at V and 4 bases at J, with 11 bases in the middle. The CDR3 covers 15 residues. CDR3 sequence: CASSSTTTGANVLTF. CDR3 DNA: TGTGCCAGCAGCTCTACAACTACCGGGGCCAACGTCCTGACTTTC.

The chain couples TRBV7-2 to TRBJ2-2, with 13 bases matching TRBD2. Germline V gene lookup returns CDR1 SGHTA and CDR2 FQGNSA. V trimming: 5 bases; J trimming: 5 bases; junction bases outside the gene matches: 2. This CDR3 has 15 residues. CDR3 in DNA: TGTGCCAGCAGCCTGACTAGCGGGAGGACCGGGGAGCTGTTTTTT. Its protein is CASSLTSGRTGELFF.

The CDR3 loop is CASSTPGQADNEQFF. The CDR3 DNA reads TGTGCCAGCAGCACCCCGGGACAGGCAGACAATGAGCAGTTCTTC. This chain links TRBV6-5 with TRBJ2-1, with TRBD1 identical over 8 bases. The CDR3 has 15 amino acids. V lost 6 bases to trimming and J lost 5 bases; unmatched junction nucleotides: 9. Germline loops: CDR1 MNHEY, CDR2 SVGAGI.

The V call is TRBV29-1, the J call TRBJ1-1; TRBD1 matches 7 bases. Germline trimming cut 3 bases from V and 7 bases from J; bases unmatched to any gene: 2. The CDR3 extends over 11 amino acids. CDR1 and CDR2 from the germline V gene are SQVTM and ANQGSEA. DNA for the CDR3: TGCAGCGTTGATAGACAGGGTGAAGCTTTCTTT. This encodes CSVDRQGEAFF.

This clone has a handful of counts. CDR3 residues: CASSQVAGGYEQYF. In DNA form, the CDR3 reads TGCGCCAGCAGCCAAGTAGCGGGAGGCTACGAGCAGTACTTC. The V call is TRBV5-1, the J call TRBJ2-7; 10 nucleotides match TRBD2. The CDR3 contains 14 residues. CDR1 SGHRS and CDR2 YFSETQ come from the germline V gene. Trimming at V came to 4 bases and at J to 3 bases, leaving 4 bases not matched to a gene.

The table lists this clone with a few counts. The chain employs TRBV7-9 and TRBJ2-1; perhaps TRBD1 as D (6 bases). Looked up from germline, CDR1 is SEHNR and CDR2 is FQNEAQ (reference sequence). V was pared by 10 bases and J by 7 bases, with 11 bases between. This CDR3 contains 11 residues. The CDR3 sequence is CATYGQNEQFF. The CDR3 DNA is TGTGCCACCTATGGACAGAATGAGCAGTTCTTC.

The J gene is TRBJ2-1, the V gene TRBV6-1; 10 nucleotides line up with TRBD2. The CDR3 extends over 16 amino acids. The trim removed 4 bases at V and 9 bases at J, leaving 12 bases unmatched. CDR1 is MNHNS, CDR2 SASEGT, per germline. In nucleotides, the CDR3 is TGTGCCAGCAGTGCACCGAGAGCGGGAGGGCCCGGTGAGCAGTTCTTC. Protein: CASSAPRAGGPGEQFF.

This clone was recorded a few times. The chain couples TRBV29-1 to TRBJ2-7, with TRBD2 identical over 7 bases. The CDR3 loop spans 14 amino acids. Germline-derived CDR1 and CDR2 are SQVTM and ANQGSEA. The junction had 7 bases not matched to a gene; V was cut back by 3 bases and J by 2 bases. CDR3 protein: CSVEGGDFAYEQYF. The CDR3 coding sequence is TGCAGCGTTGAGGGAGGGGATTTCGCCTACGAGCAGTACTTC.

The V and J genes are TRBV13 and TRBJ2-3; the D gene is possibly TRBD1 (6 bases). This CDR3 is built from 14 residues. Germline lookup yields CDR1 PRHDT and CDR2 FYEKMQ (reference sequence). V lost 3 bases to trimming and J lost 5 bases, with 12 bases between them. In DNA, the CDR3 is TGTGCCAGCAGCTTGGGGGCTCTTGGAGATACGCAGTATTTT. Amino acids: CASSLGALGDTQYF.